This passage covers 2 T cell receptor beta chains from one sample sequenced in a study of shared clonotypes between healthy human individuals. Produced via immunoSEQ multiplex PCR; TCRdb's table is partial and in-frame only. Altogether approximately 330,000 clones are present, roughly 70% being singletons, with the ten largest covering about 10%. Sample: memory CD4+ T cells sorted from blood. Subset specified: CD45RA-negative fraction. The receptors originated from a man younger than 45 in good health.

J is TRBJ1-1 and V is TRBV10-3; 7 positions agree with TRBD1. The CDR3 length is 14 residues. CDR1 is ENHRY, CDR2 SYGVKD, per germline. The J segment lost 1 base and the V segment lost 9 bases, leaving 8 bases of the junction unmatched. CDR3 in amino acids: CAIAPWTGNTEAFF. CDR3 DNA: TGTGCCATAGCCCCCTGGACAGGGAACACTGAAGCTTTCTTT.

This sequence joins TRBV5-1 and TRBJ2-1; unclear D gene. Trimming removed 0 bases at V and 7 bases at J, with 14 bases between. Germline V gives CDR1 SGHRS, CDR2 YFSETQ. The CDR3 is made up of 15 amino acids. CDR3 nucleotide sequence: TGCGCCAGCAGCTTGGTCAGGTCCCTTGGGAATGAGCAGTTCTTC. Translated, it gives CASSLVRSLGNEQFF.